The source of this TCR beta chain is a study of shared clonotypes between healthy human individuals (TCRdb year 2020). Background for the entire study: Two women and a few men aged 18 to 49 years were included in the cohort. Blood TCR repertoires of roughly 5 healthy adults were deeply sequenced to estimate repertoire size and the extent of clonotype sharing between individuals. Libraries were prepared and TCR repertoires were sequenced by different laboratories using diverse techniques, in order to increase sequencing depth and limit assay-specific biases. Between about 0.85 and 8.9 billion PBMCs per donor were obtained by leukapheresis. Findings and caveats that apply to the study as a whole: Only blood was sampled, and tissue TCR repertoires likely differ from those in blood. The genetic and exposure-history diversity represented was limited by the small number of donors. Pairwise subsampling led to the expectation that sequencing depth would affect the degree of clonotype sharing among donors.

Relative to germline, V is 3 bases shorter and J is 4 bases shorter, with 12 bases between their ends. The germline V gene supplies CDR1 SGHTA and CDR2 FQGNSA. CDR3 length: 14 amino acids, cysteine to phenylalanine. Only the CDR3 region is kept as DNA, spanning 42 bases read in frame from base 1. Healthy HIV-negative adults with no recently reported acute infections or vaccinations were included as donors. Every donor was a Caucasian adult living in Nashville, Tennessee, USA. For unsorted samples, tens of millions of PBMCs were counted, and genomic DNA was extracted using the QIAamp DNA Blood Mini kit. After blood collection by leukapheresis, PBMCs were isolated using Ficoll-Histopaque density gradient centrifugation and then cryopreserved in the vapor phase of liquid nitrogen. Using the deep immunoSEQ assay, multiplex PCR amplified TCR CDR3 regions from genomic DNA. Extracted genomic DNA from each cell subset was distributed evenly across all wells of several immunoSEQ 96-well plates, and each plate was treated as a replicate. For unsorted PBMC, approximately 0.3 ug genomic DNA, equal to 30,000 or so T cell genomes, was loaded into each replicate PCR. Unsorted PBMC genomic DNA was sequenced across ten immunoSEQ deep assay plates. Purified libraries were quantified with a Qubit 3.0 fluorometer, sized on a Bioanalyzer 2100, and re-quantified with the KAPA Library Quantification kit. Every immunoSEQ 96-well plate was sequenced on a separate single-read 150-cycle Illumina NextSeq 550 flow cell. In the authors' own workflow: The immunoSEQ output contained only junctional sequences without quality scores, so filtering could not match that applied to full-length reads. Sequences were annotated with PyIR, a Python wrapper for IgBLAST v1.9, using IMGT germline references to assign V/J genes and CDR3. Reads were filtered out if the reads had weak V/J assignments (E-value above 1e-6), no CDR3, stop codons, out-of-frame junctions, or ambiguous translated residues. V3J clonotypes were defined as sequences sharing an identical inferred V gene, J gene, and CDR3 amino acid sequence. The percentage overlap between two repertoires was calculated by dividing the number of shared unique clonotypes by the size of the smaller repertoire. Repertoire richness was assessed with RTK rarefaction, the Chao1 estimator, and Recon v2.1 estimates of unobserved clonotypes. Imported from immuneACCESS, the table was reduced by TCRdb to in-frame sequences with V and J called. These copies leave out some clones; in studies compared against another copy, an unresolved V gene accounts for under half, and the cause of the remainder is not known. For V, J and clone size, that table is used; D and trimming come from the DNA. For this sample there are approximately 500,000 clones; approximately 84% appear just once. The ten top clones hold 12% of the sample.

As concerns this clone: Its recognized antigen is unknown. Qualities for individual bases were not recorded, and no much larger clone is one base off.

The receptor chain draws on TRBV7-2 and TRBJ1-2, with the D gene uncertain. The sample comprised PBMCs. This TCR was recovered from a middle-aged woman in good health. Some clones in this sample may be carry-over from other donors' samples. The sequence in DNA is TGTGCCAGCAGCTTGCACACATCTTCCTATGGCTACACCTTC. This is translated as CASSLHTSSYGYTF.